The sample holds a few counts of the clone carrying this T cell receptor (beta chain). The target antigen is unknown. This sample is drawn from a study of identifying expanded T cells in peripheral blood. Study-wide points: Technical replicates showed around 1.2 changed clones; roughly two weeks about 16.4; four weeks 19. Across healthy donors, higher total template counts meant significantly greater approximately two-week count variance.

Germline CDR1 SNHLY, CDR2 FYNNEI. Losses at the gene ends were 4 bases for V and 6 bases for J; bases not matched to a gene: 5. CDR3 length: 13 residues. No infections or other immune events were documented during collection. Method: immunoSEQ multiplex PCR; TCRdb's copy keeps in-frame clones and lacks some. The sample consists of around 85,000 clones, about 91% of them appearing once. The chain has TRBV2 and TRBJ2-7; 8 bases align to TRBD2. The sample taken for sequencing was blood. The receptor was isolated from a person aged 18-70 years in good health. In DNA form, the CDR3 reads TGTGCCAGCAGTGCGGGACTAGGTGGCGAGCAGTACTTC. This gives the protein CASSAGLGGEQYF.